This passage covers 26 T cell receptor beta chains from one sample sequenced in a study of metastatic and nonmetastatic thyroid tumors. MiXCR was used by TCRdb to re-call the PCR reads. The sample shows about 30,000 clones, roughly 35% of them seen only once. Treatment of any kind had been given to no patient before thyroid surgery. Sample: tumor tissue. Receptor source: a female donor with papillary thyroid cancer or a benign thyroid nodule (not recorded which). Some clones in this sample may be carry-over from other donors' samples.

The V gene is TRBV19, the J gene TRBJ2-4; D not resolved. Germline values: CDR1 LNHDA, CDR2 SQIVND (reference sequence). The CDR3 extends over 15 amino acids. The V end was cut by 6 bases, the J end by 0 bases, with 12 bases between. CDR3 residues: CASSDRLVAKNIQYF. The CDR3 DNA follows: TGTGCCAGTAGCGACCGGCTTGTAGCCAAAAACATTCAGTACTTC. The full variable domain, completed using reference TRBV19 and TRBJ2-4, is DGGITQSPKYLFRKEGQNVTLSCEQNLNHDAMYWYRQDPGQGLRLIYYSQIVNDFQKGDIAEGYSVSREKKESFPLTVTSAQKNPTAFYLCASSDRLVAKNIQYFGAGTRLSVL.

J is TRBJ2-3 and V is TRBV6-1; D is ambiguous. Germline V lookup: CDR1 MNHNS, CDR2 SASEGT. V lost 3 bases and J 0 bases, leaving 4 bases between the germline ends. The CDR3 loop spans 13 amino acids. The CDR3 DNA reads TGTGCCAGCAGTGACGGGAGCACAGATACGCAGTATTTT. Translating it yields CASSDGSTDTQYF.

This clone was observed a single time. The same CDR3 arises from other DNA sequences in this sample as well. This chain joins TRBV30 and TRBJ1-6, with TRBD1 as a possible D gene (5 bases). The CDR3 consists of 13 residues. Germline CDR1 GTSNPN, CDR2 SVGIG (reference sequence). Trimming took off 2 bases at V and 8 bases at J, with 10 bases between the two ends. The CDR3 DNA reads TGTGCCTGGAGTCGTCAGGGTGATTCACCCCTCCACTTT. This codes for CAWSRQGDSPLHF. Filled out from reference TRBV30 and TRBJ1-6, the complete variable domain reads SQTIHQWPATLVQPVGSPLSLECTVEGTSNPNLYWYRQAAGRGLQLLFYSVGIGQISSEVPQNLSASRPQDRQFILSSKKLLLSDSGFYLCAWSRQGDSPLHFGNGTRLTVT.

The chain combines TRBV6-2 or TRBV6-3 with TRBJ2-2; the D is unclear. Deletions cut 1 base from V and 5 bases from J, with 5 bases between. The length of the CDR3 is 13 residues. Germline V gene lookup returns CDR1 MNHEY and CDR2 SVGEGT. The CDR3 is CASSYFGTGELFF. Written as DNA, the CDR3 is TGTGCCAGCAGTTACTTTGGGACCGGGGAGCTGTTTTTT.

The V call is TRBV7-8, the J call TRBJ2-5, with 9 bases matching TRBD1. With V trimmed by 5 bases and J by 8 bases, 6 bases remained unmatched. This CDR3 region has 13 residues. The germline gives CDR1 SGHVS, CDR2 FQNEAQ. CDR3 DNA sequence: TGTGCCAGCAGCAAAAGGACAGGGGCCACCCAGTACTTC. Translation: CASSKRTGATQYF.

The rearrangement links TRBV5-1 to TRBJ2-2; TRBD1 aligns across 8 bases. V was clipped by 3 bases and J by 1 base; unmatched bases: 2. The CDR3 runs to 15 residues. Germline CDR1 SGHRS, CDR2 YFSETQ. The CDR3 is CASSSGTGNTGELFF. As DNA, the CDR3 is TGCGCCAGCAGCTCCGGGACAGGGAACACCGGGGAGCTGTTTTTT.

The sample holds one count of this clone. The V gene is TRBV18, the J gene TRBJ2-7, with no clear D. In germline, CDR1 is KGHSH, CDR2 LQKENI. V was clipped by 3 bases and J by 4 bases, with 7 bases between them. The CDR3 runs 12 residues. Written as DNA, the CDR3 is TGTGCCAGCTCACCCGGCGAGTACGAGCAGTACTTC. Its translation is CASSPGEYEQYF.

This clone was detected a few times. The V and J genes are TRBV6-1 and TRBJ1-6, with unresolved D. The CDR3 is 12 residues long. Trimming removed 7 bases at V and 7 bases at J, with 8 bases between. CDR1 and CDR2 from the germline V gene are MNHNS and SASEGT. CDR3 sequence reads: CASTKGNSPLHF. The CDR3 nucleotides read TGTGCCAGCACCAAGGGCAATTCACCCCTCCACTTT.

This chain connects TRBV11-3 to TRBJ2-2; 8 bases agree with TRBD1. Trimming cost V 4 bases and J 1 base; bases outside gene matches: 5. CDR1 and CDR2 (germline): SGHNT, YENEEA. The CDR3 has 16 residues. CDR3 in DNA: TGTGCCAGCAGCTCGACAGGGGATTTGAACACCGGGGAGCTGTTTTTT. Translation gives CASSSTGDLNTGELFF. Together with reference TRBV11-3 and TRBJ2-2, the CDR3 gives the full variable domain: EAGVVQSPRYKIIEKKQPVAFWCNPISGHNTLYWYLQNLGQGPELLIRYENEEAVDDSQLPKDRFSAERLKGVDSTLKIQPAELGDSAVYLCASSSTGDLNTGELFFGEGSRLTVL.

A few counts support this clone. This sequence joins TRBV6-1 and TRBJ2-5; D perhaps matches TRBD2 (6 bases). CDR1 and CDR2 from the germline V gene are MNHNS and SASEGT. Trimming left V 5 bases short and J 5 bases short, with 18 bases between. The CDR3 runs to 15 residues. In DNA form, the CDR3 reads TGTGCCAGCAGTCAAAATCGACTAGGGCGGGAGACCCAGTACTTC. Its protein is CASSQNRLGRETQYF.

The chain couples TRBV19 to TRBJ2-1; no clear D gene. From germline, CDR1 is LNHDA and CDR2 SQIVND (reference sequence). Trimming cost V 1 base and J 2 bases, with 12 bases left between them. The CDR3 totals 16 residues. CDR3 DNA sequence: TGTGCCAGTAGTATAGTCTCGCTGGCGACCTACAATGAGCAGTTCTTC. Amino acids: CASSIVSLATYNEQFF.

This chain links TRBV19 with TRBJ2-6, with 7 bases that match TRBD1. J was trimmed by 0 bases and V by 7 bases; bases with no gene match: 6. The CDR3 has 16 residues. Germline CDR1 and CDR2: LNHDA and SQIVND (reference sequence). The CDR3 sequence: CASNPGQSSGANVLTF. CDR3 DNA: TGTGCCAGTAATCCGGGACAGTCCTCTGGGGCCAACGTCCTGACTTTC.

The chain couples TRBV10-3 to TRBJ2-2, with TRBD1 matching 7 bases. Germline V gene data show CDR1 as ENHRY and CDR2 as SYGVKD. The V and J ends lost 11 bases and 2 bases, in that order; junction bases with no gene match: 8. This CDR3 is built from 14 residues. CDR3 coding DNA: TGTGCCGTTACCGGGACAGACAACACCGGGGAGCTGTTTTTT. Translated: CAVTGTDNTGELFF.

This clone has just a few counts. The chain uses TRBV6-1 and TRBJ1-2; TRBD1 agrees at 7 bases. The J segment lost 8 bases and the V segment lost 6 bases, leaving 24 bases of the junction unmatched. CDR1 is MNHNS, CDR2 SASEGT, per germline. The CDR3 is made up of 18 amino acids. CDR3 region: CASRDPTGTGETGWGYTF. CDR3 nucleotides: TGTGCCAGCAGGGATCCGACAGGGACTGGCGAGACAGGATGGGGCTACACCTTC.

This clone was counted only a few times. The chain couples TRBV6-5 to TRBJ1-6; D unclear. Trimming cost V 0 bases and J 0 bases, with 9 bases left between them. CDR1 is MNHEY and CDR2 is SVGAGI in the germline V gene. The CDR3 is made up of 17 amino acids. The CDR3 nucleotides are TGTGCCAGCAGTTACTCGCCGGTGAGCTCCTATAATTCACCCCTCCACTTT. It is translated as CASSYSPVSSYNSPLHF.

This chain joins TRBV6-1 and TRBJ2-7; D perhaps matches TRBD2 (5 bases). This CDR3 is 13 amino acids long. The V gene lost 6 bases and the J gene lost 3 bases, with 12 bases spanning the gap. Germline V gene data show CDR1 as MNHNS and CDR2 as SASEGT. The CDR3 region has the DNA TGTGCCAGCAGCTCGAATGACTACTACGAGCAGTACTTC. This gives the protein CASSSNDYYEQYF.

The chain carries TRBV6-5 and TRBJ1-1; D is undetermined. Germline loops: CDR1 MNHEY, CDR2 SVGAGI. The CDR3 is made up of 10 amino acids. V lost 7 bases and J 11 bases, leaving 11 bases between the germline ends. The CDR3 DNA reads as TGTGCCAGCACTAGGTCGTGGGCTTTCTTT. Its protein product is CASTRSWAFF.

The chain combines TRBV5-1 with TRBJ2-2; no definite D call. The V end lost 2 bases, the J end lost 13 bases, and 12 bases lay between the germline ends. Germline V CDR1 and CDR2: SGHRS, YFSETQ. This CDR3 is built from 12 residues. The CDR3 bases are TGCGCCAGCAGCTTCAACCTCGGCATGCTGTTTTTT. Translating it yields CASSFNLGMLFF.

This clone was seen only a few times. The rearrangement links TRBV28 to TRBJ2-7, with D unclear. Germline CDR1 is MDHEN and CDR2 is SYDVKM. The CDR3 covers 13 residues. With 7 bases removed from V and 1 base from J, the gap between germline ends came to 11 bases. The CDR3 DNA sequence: TGTGCCAGCATGGTTGGGTGGTCCTACGAGCAGTACTTC. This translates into CASMVGWSYEQYF. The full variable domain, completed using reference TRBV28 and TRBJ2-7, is DVKVTQSSRYLVKRTGEKVFLECVQDMDHENMFWYRQDPGLGLRLIYFSYDVKMKEKGDIPEGYSVSREKKERFSLILESASTNQTSMYLCASMVGWSYEQYFGPGTRLTVT.

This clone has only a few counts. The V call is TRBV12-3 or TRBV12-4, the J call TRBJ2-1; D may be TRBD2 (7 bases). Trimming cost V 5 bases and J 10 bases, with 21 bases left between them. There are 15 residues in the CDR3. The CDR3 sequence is CASSPQVGGGGEQFF. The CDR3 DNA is TGTGCCAGCAGTCCCCAGGTTGGGGGAGGGGGAGAGCAGTTCTTC.

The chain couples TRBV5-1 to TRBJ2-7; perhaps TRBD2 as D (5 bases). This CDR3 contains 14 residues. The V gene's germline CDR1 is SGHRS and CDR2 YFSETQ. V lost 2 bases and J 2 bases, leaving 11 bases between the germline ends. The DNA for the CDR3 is TGCGCCAGCAGCTTAGGTGGGAGAGCCTACGAGCAGTACTTC. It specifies CASSLGGRAYEQYF.

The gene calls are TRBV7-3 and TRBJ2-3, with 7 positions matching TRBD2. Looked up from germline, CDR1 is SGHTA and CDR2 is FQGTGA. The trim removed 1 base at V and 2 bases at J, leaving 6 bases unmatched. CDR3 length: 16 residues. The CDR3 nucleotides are TGTGCCAGCAGCTTAATTCCTAGCGGTACCACAGATACGCAGTATTTT. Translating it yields CASSLIPSGTTDTQYF.

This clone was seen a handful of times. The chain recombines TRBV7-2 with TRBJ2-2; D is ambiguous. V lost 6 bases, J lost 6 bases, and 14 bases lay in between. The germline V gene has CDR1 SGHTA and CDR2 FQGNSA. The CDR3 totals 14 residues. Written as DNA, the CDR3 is TGTGCCAGCAGTCAGGACCGACACGCCGGGGAGCTGTTTTTT. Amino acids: CASSQDRHAGELFF.

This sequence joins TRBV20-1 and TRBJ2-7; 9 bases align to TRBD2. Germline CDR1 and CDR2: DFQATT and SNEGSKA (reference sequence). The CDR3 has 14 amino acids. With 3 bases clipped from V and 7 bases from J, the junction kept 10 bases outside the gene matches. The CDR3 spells CSARLAGAPREQYF. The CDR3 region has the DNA TGCAGTGCTAGGTTAGCGGGGGCCCCTAGAGAGCAGTACTTC.

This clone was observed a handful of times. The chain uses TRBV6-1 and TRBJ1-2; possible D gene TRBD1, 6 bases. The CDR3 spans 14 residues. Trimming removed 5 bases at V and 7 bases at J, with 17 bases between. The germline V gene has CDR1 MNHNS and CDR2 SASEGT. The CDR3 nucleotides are TGTGCCAGCAGTATCAAACAGGGTTCTGGTGGCTACACCTTC. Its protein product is CASSIKQGSGGYTF.

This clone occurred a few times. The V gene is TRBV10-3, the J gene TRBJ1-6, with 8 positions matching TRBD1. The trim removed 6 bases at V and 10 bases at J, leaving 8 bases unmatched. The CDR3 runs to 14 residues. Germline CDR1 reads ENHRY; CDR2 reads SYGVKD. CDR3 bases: TGTGCCATCAGCACTGACAGGGGAGTATCACCCCTCCACTTT. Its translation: CAISTDRGVSPLHF.